The present entry profiles one T cell receptor beta chain with its context. A much larger clone lies a single base off, so this may be a read error. This specimen comes from a study of blood T cells in healthy people across ages. A sample-barcoded 5' primer and a J-beta primer mix were used in a second PCR of about 7 to 11 cycles. In TCRdb, the 5' RACE reads were re-called with MiXCR into one record per CDR3 protein. The sample holds about 1.5 million distinct CDR3 sequences; around 40% are singletons and the top ten take approximately 4%. The study recruited healthy Caucasian donors from Russia who were aged about 6 to 95. CDR1 and CDR2 from the germline V gene are SQVTM and ANQGSEA. V shed 4 bases and J shed 2 bases, with 12 bases lying between them. CDR3 length equals 13 residues.

The receptor's source is a woman younger than 30 in good health. This rearrangement joins TRBV29-1 to TRBJ2-7; D is possibly TRBD1 (6 bases). The material sequenced was blood. CDR3 bases: TGCAGCGTTGTGGTACAGGGTCCCTACGAGCAGTACTTC. Protein sequence: CSVVVQGPYEQYF.